This passage covers 28 T cell receptor beta chains from one sample sequenced in a study of blood T cell repertoires in COVID-19. TCRdb's copy holds only in-frame clones and misses some; the assay was immunoSEQ multiplex PCR. The data contain a few hundred thousand clones, about 80% of them seen just once; the ten biggest clones take up roughly 1.3%. What was sequenced was PBMCs or T cells enriched from blood (not recorded which). The receptors shown here come from a woman aged 40 to 50 with acute COVID-19.

The chain combines TRBV4-1 with TRBJ2-2; D gene ambiguous. This CDR3 is 15 amino acids long. Trimming left V 4 bases short and J 1 base short, with 10 bases between. The germline V gene has CDR1 MGHRA and CDR2 YSYEKL. CDR3 amino acids: CASSRAGRNTGELFF. In DNA, the CDR3 is TGCGCCAGCAGCCGGGCAGGCCGGAACACCGGGGAGCTGTTTTTT.

This clone was counted only a few times. The chain combines TRBV21-1 with TRBJ1-1. TRBV21-1 is a pseudogene segment. This CDR3 region has 14 residues. The CDR3 region is CASKEVVKNTEAFF. CDR3 DNA sequence: TGTGCCAGCAAGGAGGTGGTAAAGAACACTGAAGCTTTCTTT.

V usage is TRBV7-7 and J usage is TRBJ2-5; D not certain. This CDR3 is built from 13 residues. Deletions cut 1 base from V and 4 bases from J, with 7 bases between. Germline loops: CDR1 SSHAT, CDR2 FNYEAQ (reference sequence). CDR3 protein: CASSLELLETQYF. CDR3 sequence (DNA): TGTGCCAGCAGCTTAGAACTATTAGAGACCCAGTACTTC. Combining the CDR3 with reference TRBV7-7 and TRBJ2-5 gives the whole variable domain GAGVSQSPRYKVTKRGQDVTLRCDPISSHATLYWYQQALGQGPEFLTYFNYEAQPDKSGLPSDRFSAERPEGSISTLTIQRTEQRDSAMYRCASSLELLETQYFGPGTRLLVL.

In this sample, this clone turned up a few times. J is TRBJ2-5 and V is TRBV4-1; D is perhaps TRBD2 (6 bases). CDR1 is MGHRA, CDR2 YSYEKL, per germline. The CDR3 has 12 amino acids. V lost 5 bases, J lost 5 bases, and 9 bases lay in between. The CDR3 region has the DNA TGCGCCAGCAGCGGGGGGAACGAGACCCAGTACTTC. Translation gives CASSGGNETQYF.

This clone was observed many times. The V gene is TRBV6-2 or TRBV6-3, the J gene TRBJ1-1, with 8 bases identical to TRBD1. Germline V gene lookup returns CDR1 MNHEY and CDR2 SVGEGT. The CDR3 is made up of 12 amino acids. The trim removed 6 bases at V and 9 bases at J, leaving 6 bases unmatched. The CDR3 loop is CASSTDRGKAFF. CDR3 in DNA: TGTGCCAGCAGCACCGACAGGGGTAAAGCTTTCTTT.

This chain joins TRBV7-9 and TRBJ2-5; TRBD2 aligns across 7 bases. V was pared by 5 bases and J by 5 bases, with 17 bases of the junction left unmatched. In germline, CDR1 is SEHNR, CDR2 FQNEAQ (reference sequence). This CDR3 has 17 amino acids. CDR3 coding DNA: TGTGCCAGCAGCCCAAGTCCCCTAGCGGCCCCCCGGGAGACCCAGTACTTC. Encoded protein: CASSPSPLAAPRETQYF.

The V gene is TRBV6-1, the J gene TRBJ2-7, with D possibly TRBD1 on 5 matching bases. Germline V lookup: CDR1 MNHNS, CDR2 SASEGT. V lost 0 bases and J lost 2, with 14 bases in between. This CDR3 comprises 16 residues. The CDR3 DNA reads TGTGCCAGCAGTGAAGCGTGGACATCGGCCACCTACGAGCAGTACTTC. It specifies CASSEAWTSATYEQYF.

This chain connects TRBV20-1 to TRBJ1-5, with 8 bases fitting TRBD1. This CDR3 contains 14 residues. The trim removed 3 bases at V and 0 bases at J, leaving 1 base unmatched. Germline CDR1 reads DFQATT; CDR2 reads SNEGSKA (reference sequence). CDR3 in DNA: TGCAGTGCTAGTACAGGGGGTAGCAATCAGCCCCAGCATTTT. This encodes CSASTGGSNQPQHF.

V and J are TRBV29-1 and TRBJ2-3, with 13 bases that match TRBD2. The V gene's germline CDR1 is SQVTM and CDR2 ANQGSEA. The CDR3 is 15 amino acids. J lost 4 bases, V lost 3 bases, and 4 bases had no gene match. The CDR3 sequence is CSVDRTSGGSDTQYF. CDR3 DNA sequence: TGCAGCGTTGATCGGACTAGCGGGGGATCAGATACGCAGTATTTT.

A single count supports this clone. The chain couples TRBV18 to TRBJ1-2, with 8 bases matching TRBD1. The V segment lost 3 bases and the J segment 0 bases; nucleotides outside the gene matches: 12. Germline CDR1 is KGHSH and CDR2 is LQKENI. This CDR3 contains 18 residues. The CDR3 sequence is CASSPAAGRGLTNYGYTF. The DNA for the CDR3 is TGTGCCAGCTCACCGGCCGCGGGCAGGGGGCTAACTAACTATGGCTACACCTTC.

V usage is TRBV2 and J usage is TRBJ1-4; a possible D gene is TRBD1 (6 bases). Germline V gene sequence: CDR1 SNHLY, CDR2 FYNNEI. The CDR3 runs to 15 residues. Trimming cost V 6 bases and J 3 bases, with 14 bases left between them. CDR3 amino acids: CASSSQGQPNEKLFF. In DNA, the CDR3 is TGTGCCAGCAGCAGCCAAGGACAGCCTAATGAAAAACTGTTTTTT.

This chain joins TRBV5-1 and TRBJ2-7; TRBD1 aligns across 9 bases. Germline lookup yields CDR1 SGHRS and CDR2 YFSETQ. This CDR3 region has 16 residues. V was clipped by 4 bases and J by 6 bases; unmatched bases: 14. The CDR3 coding sequence is TGCGCCAGCAGCGGGGGAGGCGGAGGGACAGGGTTCGAGCAGTACTTC. Amino acid sequence: CASSGGGGGTGFEQYF.

The chain is built from TRBV11-2 and TRBJ2-3; 10 bases are shared with TRBD1. J was trimmed by 5 bases and V by 5 bases; bases with no gene match: 1. Germline loops: CDR1 SGHAT, CDR2 FQNNGV. The CDR3 totals 13 residues. CDR3 coding DNA: TGTGCCAGCAGCAGGGACAGGGGAGATACGCAGTATTTT. Translation: CASSRDRGDTQYF.

The genes are TRBV15 and TRBJ1-1; D possibly corresponds to TRBD1 (6 bases). Germline loops: CDR1 LNHNV, CDR2 YYDKDF (reference sequence). This CDR3 has 14 amino acids. The V end lost 6 bases, the J end lost 0 bases, and 11 bases lay between the germline ends. CDR3 residues: CATSLDSMNTEAFF. The CDR3 DNA sequence: TGTGCCACCAGTTTGGACAGCATGAACACTGAAGCTTTCTTT.

V and J are TRBV19 and TRBJ1-5, with TRBD1 as a possible D gene (6 bases). CDR3 length: 15 residues. Germline V gene lookup returns CDR1 LNHDA and CDR2 SQIVND (reference sequence). V was trimmed by 2 bases and J by 6 bases, leaving 14 bases between them. The CDR3 protein is CASSIHRASSQPQHF. The DNA for the CDR3 is TGTGCCAGTAGTATACACAGGGCGTCCAGTCAGCCCCAGCATTTT.

This chain connects TRBV6-2 or TRBV6-3 to TRBJ1-4, with 7 positions matching TRBD1. The CDR3 spans 16 residues. Germline V lookup: CDR1 MNHEY, CDR2 SVGEGT. Trimming took 4 bases from V and 0 from J; bases not matched to a gene: 5. CDR3 DNA: TGTGCCAGCAGTTCGGGACAGCTTGCAACTAATGAAAAACTGTTTTTT. Protein sequence: CASSSGQLATNEKLFF.

This clone was found a few times. The chain couples TRBV3-1 (or the pseudogene TRBV3-2) to TRBJ2-7; the D gene is possibly TRBD2 (7 bases). The CDR3 spans 11 residues. V dropped 8 bases and J dropped 5 bases, with 10 bases sitting between them. Germline-derived CDR1 and CDR2 are LGHDT and YNNKEL (reference sequence). The CDR3: CASRGANEQYF. The CDR3 DNA follows: TGTGCCAGCCGGGGGGCGAACGAGCAGTACTTC.

The V call is TRBV5-1, the J call TRBJ2-7; TRBD1 matches at 8 bases. Germline V CDR1 and CDR2: SGHRS, YFSETQ. With V trimmed by 4 bases and J by 7 bases, 16 bases remained unmatched. This CDR3 spans 16 amino acids. CDR3: CASSLYPTGASREQYF. The CDR3 DNA sequence: TGCGCCAGCAGCCTCTACCCGACAGGGGCTTCGAGAGAGCAGTACTTC.

This clone was seen a handful of times. The CDR3 nucleotides are TGTGCCAGCAGTACTAGCGCCAAAGGGGGGCAGTACTTC. This translates into CASSTSAKGGQYF. The V gene is TRBV7-2, the J gene TRBJ2-7, with D perhaps matching TRBD2 (7 bases). There are 13 residues in the CDR3. Germline-derived CDR1 and CDR2 are SGHTA and FQGNSA. V was trimmed by 6 bases and J by 9 bases, leaving 18 bases between them.

J is TRBJ2-1 and V is TRBV6-5, with D tentatively TRBD1 (5 bases). With 2 bases removed from V and 8 bases from J, the gap between germline ends came to 10 bases. Germline CDR1 reads MNHEY; CDR2 reads SVGAGI. CDR3 length: 13 amino acids. CDR3 sequence reads: CASSYRGGDEQFF. The CDR3 bases are TGTGCCAGCAGTTACAGGGGTGGGGATGAGCAGTTCTTC.

The chain combines TRBV7-2 with TRBJ2-1, with 9 positions matching TRBD2. Germline values: CDR1 SGHTA, CDR2 FQGNSA. J gave up 8 bases and V 1 base, and 15 bases lay outside the gene matches. The CDR3 is made up of 18 amino acids. The DNA for the CDR3 is TGTGCCAGCAGCTTAGACCTCCTTAGCGGGAGTCGGGCCCATGAGCAGTTCTTC. It codes for CASSLDLLSGSRAHEQFF.

The CDR3 sequence is CASSLDRVKGQPQHF. CDR3 sequence (DNA): TGTGCCAGCAGCTTGGACAGGGTAAAGGGACAGCCCCAGCATTTT. The rearrangement links TRBV13 to TRBJ1-5; 8 bases align to TRBD1. This CDR3 spans 15 amino acids. V shed 3 bases, J shed 7 bases, and the junction held 8 bases outside the gene matches. CDR1 PRHDT and CDR2 FYEKMQ come from the germline V gene (reference sequence).

This rearrangement joins TRBV19 to TRBJ1-2; D possibly corresponds to TRBD1 (6 bases). The CDR3 has 15 residues. The germline CDR1 and CDR2 sequences are LNHDA and SQIVND (reference sequence). The V gene lost 3 bases and the J gene lost 4 bases, with 15 bases spanning the gap. CDR3 sequence: CASSIALGQPYGYTF. The CDR3 bases are TGTGCCAGTAGTATTGCCCTCGGACAGCCCTATGGCTACACCTTC.

This clone occurred a few times. The chain has TRBV29-1 and TRBJ1-5; unclear D gene. The germline CDR1 and CDR2 sequences are SQVTM and ANQGSEA. V shed 4 bases and J shed 1 base, with 8 bases lying between them. The CDR3 has 13 residues. This CDR3 reads CSVGGRSNQPQHF. CDR3 DNA: TGCAGCGTTGGTGGCCGAAGCAATCAGCCCCAGCATTTT.

The rearrangement joins TRBV7-3 to TRBJ2-3, with 12 bases aligning to TRBD2. This CDR3 comprises 16 residues. V lost 4 bases and J lost 5; bases outside the gene matches: 7. The V gene's germline CDR1 is SGHTA and CDR2 FQGTGA. The CDR3 is CASSSGLAGSQDTQYF. The CDR3 DNA reads as TGTGCCAGCAGCTCTGGACTAGCGGGAAGTCAAGATACGCAGTATTTT.

The chain employs TRBV5-1 and TRBJ1-1, with D maybe TRBD1 (6 bases). Germline V gives CDR1 SGHRS, CDR2 YFSETQ. The V end was cut by 8 bases, the J end by 1 base, with 15 bases between. The CDR3 sequence is 14 residues long. CDR3 loop: CASKLQGTNTEAFF. CDR3 nucleotides: TGCGCCAGTAAATTGCAGGGGACGAACACTGAAGCTTTCTTT.

For this clone: A much larger clone differs from this one at a single base, so this may be a read error. The chain recombines TRBV7-2 with TRBJ2-7; D uncertain. Germline V lookup: CDR1 SGHTA, CDR2 FQGNSA. V lost 5 bases and J 2 bases, leaving 7 bases between the germline ends. The CDR3 is made up of 12 amino acids. The CDR3 sequence: CASSLQTYEQYF. The CDR3 DNA reads TGTGCCAGCAGCCTTCAGACCTACGAGCAGTACTTC.

This rearrangement joins TRBV27 to TRBJ1-4; TRBD1 matches at 8 bases. Germline V CDR1 and CDR2: MNHEY, SMNVEV (reference sequence). The CDR3 totals 14 residues. The V and J ends lost 6 bases and 5 bases, in that order; junction bases with no gene match: 5. CDR3 in DNA: TGTGCCAGCAGGCCACAGGGGGGGAATGAAAAACTGTTTTTT. Protein product: CASRPQGGNEKLFF.